This T cell receptor (beta chain) derives from a study of cytomegalovirus exposure and HLA in healthy donors. Study conclusions and caveats: Among TCR beta chains, those listed as cytomegalovirus-associated numbered more than 150. As was reported, the HLA-A and HLA-B alleles of most subjects were accurately predicted from TCR beta sequences.

For this clone: Its matching antigen is unknown.

The CDR3 spans 14 residues. V dropped 3 bases and J dropped 5; count of bases not matched to a gene: 2. In germline, CDR1 is LNHDA, CDR2 SQIVND (reference sequence). PCR amplification relied on 60 Vbeta primers (plus 13 Jbeta primers). TCRdb's table, derived via immunoSEQ multiplex PCR, lists solely in-frame clones and lacks some. The sample yields 100,000 or so clones, 79% seen once. The donors (healthy individuals) were bone marrow donors. Sequencing was done on a sample of PBMCs. V is TRBV19 and J is TRBJ1-5, with 9 nucleotides matching TRBD1. The TCR originated in a woman aged 40 to 50 in good health and CMV-seronegative. DNA for the CDR3: TGTGCCAGTAGTATGAGGGACAGGGATCAGCCCCAGCATTTT. It is translated as CASSMRDRDQPQHF.